Listed here are 18 T cell receptor beta chains from one sample, sequenced in a study of blood T cell repertoires in COVID-19. Using immunoSEQ multiplex PCR, the repertoire was profiled, and TCRdb retains in-frame clones only, with some absent. The sample holds about 220,000 clones, about 80% seen once. Source material: peripheral blood. These receptors came from a woman aged 40 to 50 with active or convalescent COVID-19.

This clone has just a few counts. The chain joins TRBV11-3 to TRBJ2-3, with D possibly matching TRBD1 (6 bases). The V end lost 3 bases, the J end lost 8 bases, and 15 bases lay between the germline ends. From germline, CDR1 is SGHNT and CDR2 YENEEA. This CDR3 spans 14 amino acids. In nucleotides, the CDR3 is TGTGCCAGCAGCTTTTCCACAGGGAGTAGTACGCAGTATTTT. It codes for CASSFSTGSSTQYF.

The rearrangement links TRBV6-1 to TRBJ2-7; D is uncertain. The CDR3 extends over 14 amino acids. The germline V gene has CDR1 MNHNS and CDR2 SASEGT. V shed 2 bases and J shed 0 bases, with 8 bases lying between them. CDR3 nucleotides: TGTGCCAGCAGTGAATGGCAGGCCTCCTACGAGCAGTACTTC. It specifies CASSEWQASYEQYF.

The chain employs TRBV30 and TRBJ1-1; the match to TRBD1 covers 7 bases. The CDR3 is 12 amino acids. Per germline, CDR1 GTSNPN and CDR2 SVGIG (reference sequence). CDR3 residues: CAGGQGVGEAFF. The CDR3 DNA follows: TGTGCTGGGGGCCAGGGGGTAGGAGAAGCTTTCTTT.

The chain links TRBV5-1 to TRBJ2-7, with 9 bases fitting TRBD1. The CDR3 sequence is 15 residues long. Per the germline V gene, CDR1 is SGHRS and CDR2 is YFSETQ. The J segment lost 3 bases and the V segment lost 4 bases, leaving 8 bases of the junction unmatched. CDR3 DNA sequence: TGCGCCAGCAGCCCGGGGACAGGGCAGGGCTACGAGCAGTACTTC. Translating gives CASSPGTGQGYEQYF.

J is TRBJ2-7 and V is TRBV19; no clear D gene. The germline V and J ends were trimmed by 1 base and 3 bases, with 7 bases remaining between them. From germline, CDR1 is LNHDA and CDR2 SQIVND (reference sequence). The CDR3 extends over 13 amino acids. Here the CDR3 reads CASSIAVSYEQYF. The CDR3 DNA reads as TGTGCCAGTAGTATAGCGGTAAGCTACGAGCAGTACTTC.

Turning to this clone: Relative to the germline gene, one junction end is altered; a read error may explain this. The chain combines TRBV6-1 with TRBJ1-4; 7 bases map to TRBD1. Germline lookup yields CDR1 MNHNS and CDR2 SASEGT. The CDR3 is 15 amino acids. CDR3: CASGEGARTNEKLFF. Here the CDR3 DNA reads TGTGCCAGCGGTGAGGGGGCTCGGACTAATGAAAAACTGTTTTTT.

This clone was detected ten times or more. The same CDR3 arises from other DNA sequences in this sample as well. This chain joins TRBV19 and TRBJ2-5, with D possibly TRBD2 on 6 matching bases. The CDR3 is 13 residues long. The germline V and J ends were trimmed by 3 bases and 4 bases, with 9 bases remaining between them. Germline loops: CDR1 LNHDA, CDR2 SQIVND (reference sequence). The CDR3 loop is CASSMNGGETQYF. The CDR3 DNA reads TGTGCCAGTAGTATGAACGGGGGAGAGACCCAGTACTTC.

The V call is TRBV7-3, the J call TRBJ2-3; 7 bases align to TRBD2. After removal of 4 bases from V and 0 bases from J, the junction contained 13 bases not matched to a gene. CDR1 and CDR2 from the germline V gene are SGHTA and FQGTGA. This CDR3 contains 18 residues. DNA of the CDR3: TGTGCCAGCAGCTCGCCCGTCGGGAGGTCGACTAGCACAGATACGCAGTATTTT. This gives the protein CASSSPVGRSTSTDTQYF.

The chain combines TRBV18 with TRBJ2-2; D might be TRBD2 (6 bases). This CDR3 region has 16 residues. The germline CDR1 and CDR2 sequences are KGHSH and LQKENI. Trimming removed 0 bases at V and 7 bases at J, with 15 bases between. In nucleotides, the CDR3 is TGTGCCAGCTCACCACCGCGGGGCGAGGGTATCGGGGAGCTGTTTTTT. It specifies CASSPPRGEGIGELFF.

This clone was seen more than once but under ten times. The chain joins TRBV23-1 to TRBJ2-1; a weak D match, TRBD1 (5 bases). TRBV23-1 is recorded as an ORF, its role being uncertain. This CDR3 has 13 amino acids. Trimming stripped 2 bases from V and 6 bases from J, with 8 bases between. DNA for the CDR3: TGCGCCAGCAGTCAAGCCAGGGCCAATGAGCAGTTCTTC. The encoded protein is CASSQARANEQFF.

The chain couples TRBV25-1 to TRBJ1-5; the match to TRBD1 covers 9 bases. The CDR3 consists of 17 residues. The V gene's germline CDR1 is MGHDK and CDR2 SYGVNS. The trim removed 1 base at V and 7 bases at J, leaving 11 bases unmatched. The DNA for the CDR3 is TGTGCCAGCAGTGAATCGGGGGCGGGACAGGGCCACCAGCCCCAGCATTTT. This translates into CASSESGAGQGHQPQHF.

The rearrangement links TRBV27 to TRBJ2-1, with TRBD2 matching 11 bases. V shed 5 bases and J 6 bases; nucleotides not matched to a gene: 9. The CDR3 is 16 residues long. Germline-derived CDR1 and CDR2 are MNHEY and SMNVEV (reference sequence). The CDR3 coding sequence is TGTGCCAGCAGTACACTAGCGGGGGCGCCACCCAATGAGCAGTTCTTC. This sequence encodes CASSTLAGAPPNEQFF.

A few counts support this clone. The chain has TRBV4-2 and TRBJ1-1; 11 nucleotides match TRBD1. Germline V gene lookup returns CDR1 LGHNA and CDR2 YNFKEQ. This CDR3 is built from 15 residues. V lost 1 base, J lost 3 bases, and 1 base stayed unmatched. CDR3 DNA sequence: TGTGCCAGCAGCCAAGTGGGACAGGGGGACACTGAAGCTTTCTTT. Translation gives CASSQVGQGDTEAFF.

The chain joins TRBV3-1 (or the pseudogene TRBV3-2) to TRBJ2-7; the D gene is possibly TRBD2 (5 bases). Germline-derived CDR1 and CDR2 are LGHDT and YNNKEL (reference sequence). CDR3 length equals 14 residues. Trimming left V 4 bases short and J 3 bases short, with 13 bases between. CDR3 sequence: CASSRLPSGYEQYF. In nucleotides, the CDR3 is TGTGCCAGCAGCCGGCTTCCGAGCGGCTACGAGCAGTACTTC.

The genes are TRBV6-5 and TRBJ1-1; TRBD1 matches 9 bases. CDR1 and CDR2 (germline): MNHEY, SVGAGI. CDR3 length: 14 amino acids. V was clipped by 2 bases and J by 4 bases; unmatched bases: 2. The CDR3 DNA follows: TGTGCCAGCAGTTACGACAGGGGGGGCACTGAAGCTTTCTTT. As protein: CASSYDRGGTEAFF.

This chain connects TRBV7-9 to TRBJ2-5; D perhaps matches TRBD1 (6 bases). The length of the CDR3 is 15 residues. Between the trimmed V and J ends, which lost 1 base and 4 bases, there was a span of 13 bases. Germline-derived CDR1 and CDR2 are SEHNR and FQNEAQ (reference sequence). Here the CDR3 DNA reads TGTGCCAGCAGCTTAGGGGGGCTTCGTGCAGAGACCCAGTACTTC. Protein sequence: CASSLGGLRAETQYF.

In this sample, this clone turned up once. The chain recombines TRBV4-2 with TRBJ1-2, with 7 bases lining up with TRBD1. CDR3 length: 15 residues. The ends lost 6 bases at V and 2 bases at J; junction bases unmatched: 9. Germline loops: CDR1 LGHNA, CDR2 YNFKEQ. The CDR3 nucleotides are TGTGCCAGCAGTCCGCCTAGCAGGGGGAACTATGGCTACACCTTC. This translates into CASSPPSRGNYGYTF.

V usage is TRBV28 and J usage is TRBJ1-4, with D possibly matching TRBD1 (6 bases). Looked up from germline, CDR1 is MDHEN and CDR2 is SYDVKM. With 6 bases removed from V and 3 bases from J, the gap between germline ends came to 8 bases. This CDR3 contains 13 residues. The CDR3 nucleotides are TGTGCCAGCAGGGACAGAGCTAATGAAAAACTGTTTTTT. Its translation: CASRDRANEKLFF.